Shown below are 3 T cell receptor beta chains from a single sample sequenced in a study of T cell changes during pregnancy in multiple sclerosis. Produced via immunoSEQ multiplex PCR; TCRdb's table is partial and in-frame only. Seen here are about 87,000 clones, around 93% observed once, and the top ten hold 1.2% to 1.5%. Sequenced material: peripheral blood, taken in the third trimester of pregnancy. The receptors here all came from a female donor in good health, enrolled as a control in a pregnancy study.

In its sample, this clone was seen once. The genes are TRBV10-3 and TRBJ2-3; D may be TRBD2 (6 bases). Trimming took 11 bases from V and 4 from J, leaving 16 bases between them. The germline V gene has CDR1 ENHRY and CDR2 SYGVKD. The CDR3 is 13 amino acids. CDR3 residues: CALRETKADTQYF. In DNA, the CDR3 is TGTGCCCTCCGGGAGACTAAGGCAGATACGCAGTATTTT.

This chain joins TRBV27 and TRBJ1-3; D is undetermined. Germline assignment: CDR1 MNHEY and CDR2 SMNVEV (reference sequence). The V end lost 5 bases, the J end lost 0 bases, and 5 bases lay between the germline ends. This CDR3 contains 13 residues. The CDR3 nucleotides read TGTGCCAGCAGTATAAACTCTGGAAACACCATATATTTT. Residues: CASSINSGNTIYF.

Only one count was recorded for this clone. The CDR3 spells CASSFLSGSLTDTQYF. Written as DNA, the CDR3 is TGTGCCAGCAGTTTTCTAAGCGGGAGTTTAACAGATACGCAGTATTTT. V and J are TRBV27 and TRBJ2-3; 8 positions agree with TRBD2. V was clipped by 3 bases and J by 3 bases; unmatched bases: 8. The CDR3 loop spans 16 amino acids. Germline V CDR1 and CDR2: MNHEY, SMNVEV (reference sequence).